This is a list of T cell receptor beta chains from one sample in a study of shared clonotypes between healthy human individuals. The protocol was immunoSEQ multiplex PCR, while the TCRdb copy is restricted to in-frame clones and leaves out a portion. The repertoire holds more than 2 million clones, about 95% seen once, with 0.85% to 1.2% in the top ten. The sample comprised naive CD8+ T cells sorted from blood. Receptors originate from a man aged 18 to 30 in good health. Each CDR3 is given with its conserved first and last residue. Each record gives: J gene, D gene, CDR3 length, V gene, clone size, CDR3 protein, CDR3 DNA. D genes are given only for firm matches. Only some rows state a clone size, as once, few, many or a class for expanded clones.

TRBJ1-4	-	16	TRBV7-9	-	CASSLANGRGGEKLFF	TGTGCCAGCAGCTTAGCCAATGGCAGGGGTGGTGAAAAACTGTTTTTT
TRBJ2-1	TRBD1	15	TRBV27	-	CASIPGTGVDNEQFF	TGTGCCAGCATCCCCGGGACAGGGGTTGACAATGAGCAGTTCTTC
TRBJ2-2	-	16	TRBV5-6	-	CASSSQIRGGTGELFF	TGTGCCAGCAGCTCTCAGATCCGGGGTGGCACCGGGGAGCTGTTTTTT
TRBJ2-3	-	15	TRBV19	many	CASSIDHDSTDTQYF	TGTGCCAGTAGTATAGACCATGACAGCACAGATACGCAGTATTTT
TRBJ1-3	TRBD1	15	TRBV5-1	-	CASSDRALSGNTIYF	TGTGCCAGCAGCGACAGGGCCCTCTCTGGAAACACCATATATTTT
TRBJ2-5	TRBD1	14	TRBV25-1	-	CASGQGEWQETQYF	TGTGCCAGCGGACAGGGGGAATGGCAAGAGACCCAGTACTTC
TRBJ2-7	-	13	TRBV7-8	-	CASSQGSTYEQYF	TGTGCCAGCAGCCAAGGGTCCACCTACGAGCAGTACTTC
TRBJ2-7	-	14	TRBV6-6	-	CASSYAGQHYEQYF	TGTGCCAGCAGTTACGCGGGACAGCACTACGAGCAGTACTTC
TRBJ1-1	-	13	TRBV19	-	CASSNGVNTEAFF	TGTGCCAGTAGCAATGGAGTGAACACTGAAGCTTTCTTT
TRBJ1-2	TRBD1	17	TRBV10-3	-	CAISGDISQGVDYGYTF	TGTGCCATCAGTGGAGATATTTCGCAGGGGGTGGACTATGGCTACACCTTC
TRBJ1-5	-	16	TRBV7-2	once	CASSFLDGKMDQPQHF	TGTGCCAGCAGCTTCTTAGACGGGAAAATGGATCAGCCCCAGCATTTT
TRBJ2-1	-	11	TRBV6-1	-	CASSEGYEQFF	TGTGCCAGCAGTGAAGGGTATGAGCAGTTCTTC
TRBJ1-5	-	14	TRBV12-2	-	CASRFTGSNQPQHF	TGTGCAAGTCGCTTCACAGGGAGCAATCAGCCCCAGCATTTT
TRBJ2-2	-	14	TRBV27	once	CASSLLGFTGELFF	TGTGCCAGCAGTTTGTTGGGGTTCACCGGGGAGCTGTTTTTT
TRBJ1-1	-	13	TRBV6-4	-	CASSYGEGTEAFF	TGTGCCAGCAGTTATGGGGAAGGGACTGAAGCTTTCTTT
TRBJ1-1	-	16	TRBV7-2	-	CASSLHGEGRDTEAFF	TGTGCCAGCAGCTTACATGGGGAAGGGCGGGACACTGAAGCTTTCTTT